Sequencing of this T cell receptor (beta chain) was carried out in a study of CD8+ T cells in alopecia areata. Across the whole study: The study gave tofacitinib for 6 to 18 months, then 6 months off drug. The study's findings and limits: The study found higher clonality in lesional than normal scalp, especially in alopecia totalis/universalis.

Extracted RNA was reverse transcribed into cDNA, the sequencing template. Generated by immunoSEQ multiplex PCR, the TCRdb table keeps only in-frame clones and is missing some. This repertoire shows about 98,000 clones, roughly 47% found once; its top ten account for around 0.8%. Sampling of alopecia areata patients yielded lesional scalp punch biopsies as well as peripheral blood. CDR1 and CDR2 (germline): SQVTM, ANQGSEA. V dropped 3 bases and J dropped 0 bases, with 14 bases sitting between them. The CDR3 is 15 residues long. This clone was recorded once. The antigen remains undetermined. Specimen: CD4+ T cells sorted from blood. V usage is TRBV29-1 and J usage is TRBJ2-5; D is tentatively TRBD1 or TRBD2 (5 bases each). The sequence was collected from a human donor with alopecia areata. The CDR3 DNA reads TGCAGCGTTGACCCGGGACCTCAGTACCAAGAGACCCAGTACTTC. Amino acids: CSVDPGPQYQETQYF. The variable domain in full, completed from reference TRBV29-1 and TRBJ2-5, reads SAVISQKPSRDICQRGTSLTIQCQVDSQVTMMFWYRQQPGQSLTLIATANQGSEATYESGFVIDKFPISRPNLTFSTLTVSNMSPEDSSIYLCSVDPGPQYQETQYFGPGTRLLVL.